This T cell receptor beta chain is drawn from a study of blood T cell repertoires in COVID-19. Study-wide background: The study drew acute and convalescent COVID-19 samples from the United States, Italy and Spain. T cells, B-cell-depleted T cells, or PBMCs provided the cDNA or gDNA that served as material.

In the study's own analysis: Reference gene primers were amplified, and this amplification served to estimate nucleated cell counts. This table comes from immunoSEQ multiplex PCR, and its TCRdb copy is limited to in-frame clones, with some not included. V, J and clone size are taken as reported in that table, and D and trimming were inferred from the DNA itself. This sample carries 88,000 or so clones, 81% of them seen once, and the ten largest clones take 4.4%. This CDR3 region has 14 residues. From germline, CDR1 is SGHTA and CDR2 FQGNSA. Trimming shortened V by 1 base and J by 10 bases, and 11 bases separated the two germline ends.

The clonotype comes from a man in his sixties with acute or convalescent COVID-19. The sample comprised peripheral blood. The chain joins TRBV7-2 to TRBJ1-6; D is undetermined. DNA for the CDR3: TGTGCCAGCAGCTTAGAAGTCACGCGGTCACCCCTCCACTTT. It encodes CASSLEVTRSPLHF. The whole variable domain, remainder taken from reference TRBV7-2 and TRBJ1-6, is GAGVSQSPSNKVTEKGKDVELRCDPISGHTALYWYRQSLGQGLEFLIYFQGNSAPDKSGLPSDRFSAERTGGSVSTLTIQRTQQEDSAVYLCASSLEVTRSPLHFGNGTRLTVT.